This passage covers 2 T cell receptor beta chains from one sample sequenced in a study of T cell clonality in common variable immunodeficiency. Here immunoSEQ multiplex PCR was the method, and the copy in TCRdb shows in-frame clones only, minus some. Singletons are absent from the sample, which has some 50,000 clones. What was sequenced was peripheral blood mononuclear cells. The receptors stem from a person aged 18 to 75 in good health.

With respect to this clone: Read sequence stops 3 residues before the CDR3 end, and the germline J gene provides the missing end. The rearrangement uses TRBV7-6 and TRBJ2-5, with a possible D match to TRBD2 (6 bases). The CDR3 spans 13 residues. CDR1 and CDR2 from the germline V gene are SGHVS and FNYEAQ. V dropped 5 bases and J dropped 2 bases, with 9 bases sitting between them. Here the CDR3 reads CASSRGIQETQYF. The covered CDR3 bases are TGTGCCAGCAGCCGGGGGATACAAGAGACC.

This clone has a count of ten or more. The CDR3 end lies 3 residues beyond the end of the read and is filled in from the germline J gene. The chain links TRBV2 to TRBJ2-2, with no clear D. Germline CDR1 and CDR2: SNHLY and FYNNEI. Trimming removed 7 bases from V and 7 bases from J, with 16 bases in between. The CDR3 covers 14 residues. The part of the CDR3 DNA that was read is TGTGCCAGCACCGAGGAACACAGCAACGGGGAG. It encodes CASTEEHSNGE. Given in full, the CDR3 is CASTEEHSNGELFF.